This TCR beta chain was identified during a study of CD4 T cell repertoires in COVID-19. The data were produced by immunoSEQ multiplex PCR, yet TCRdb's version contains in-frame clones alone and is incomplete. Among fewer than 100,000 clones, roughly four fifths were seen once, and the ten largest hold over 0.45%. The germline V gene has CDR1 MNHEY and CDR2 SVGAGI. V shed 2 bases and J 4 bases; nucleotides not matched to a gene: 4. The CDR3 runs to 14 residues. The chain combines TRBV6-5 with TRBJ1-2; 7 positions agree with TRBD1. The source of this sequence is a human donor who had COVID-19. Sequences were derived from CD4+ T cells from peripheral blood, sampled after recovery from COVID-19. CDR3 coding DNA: TGTGCCAGCAGTTACGACAGGGTGGGCTATGGCTACACCTTC. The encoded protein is CASSYDRVGYGYTF.